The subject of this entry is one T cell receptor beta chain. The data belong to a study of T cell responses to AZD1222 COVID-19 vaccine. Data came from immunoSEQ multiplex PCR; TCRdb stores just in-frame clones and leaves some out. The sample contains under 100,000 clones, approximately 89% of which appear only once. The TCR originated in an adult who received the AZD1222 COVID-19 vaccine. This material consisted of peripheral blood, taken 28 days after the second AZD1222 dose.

The chain's CDR3 is CATKGAGWRPQHF. The CDR3 nucleotides read TGTGCCACCAAAGGGGCAGGGTGGAGGCCCCAGCATTTT. The chain uses TRBV19 and TRBJ1-5, with D perhaps matching TRBD1 (5 bases). Germline CDR1 and CDR2: LNHDA and SQIVND (reference sequence). Trimming removed 10 bases from V and 9 bases from J, with 19 bases in between. CDR3 length equals 13 residues.